In this sample, the clone carrying this TCR beta chain turned up a few times. This sample was included in a study of cytomegalovirus exposure and HLA in healthy donors. Vbeta (60) and Jbeta (13) primers were used in the PCR. Assay: immunoSEQ multiplex PCR; the TCRdb copy retains only in-frame clones and omits some. The data hold tens of thousands of clones, with roughly 73% observed a single time. The sequencing sample was made of PBMCs. The receptor was derived from a woman aged 40-49 years in good health and CMV-seronegative.

The CDR3: CASSSGESSTGELFF. CDR3 bases: TGTGCCAGCAGTTCGGGGGAGAGTAGCACCGGGGAGCTGTTTTTT. V gene TRBV6-4 combines with J gene TRBJ2-2; the D gene is possibly TRBD2 (6 bases). This CDR3 region has 15 residues. Germline V gene data show CDR1 as MRHNA and CDR2 as SNTAGT. V gave up 5 bases and J gave up 4 bases, with 14 bases separating them.